These 5 T cell receptor beta chains were all obtained from the same sample, sequenced in a study of shared clonotypes between healthy human individuals. The data were produced by immunoSEQ multiplex PCR, yet TCRdb's version contains in-frame clones alone and is incomplete. The data show approximately 1,000,000 clones, with more than 75% seen just once and about 0.52% held by the top ten. Sequencing used memory CD4+ T cells from PBMCs. Subset specified: CD45RA-negative fraction. All receptors come from a young man in good health. Some clones in this sample may be carry-over from other donors' samples.

This clone was observed many times. This sequence joins TRBV5-1 and TRBJ2-5; 16 nucleotides align to TRBD2. The J segment lost 8 bases and the V segment lost 3 bases, leaving 10 bases of the junction unmatched. Germline V lookup: CDR1 SGHRS, CDR2 YFSETQ. The CDR3 is made up of 17 amino acids. CDR3 loop: CASSYQFGTSGGGTQYF. Written as DNA, the CDR3 is TGCGCCAGCAGCTACCAGTTCGGGACTAGCGGGGGGGGCACCCAGTACTTC.

The rearrangement uses TRBV21-1 and TRBJ2-7; the table's D gene call, TRBD2, was not cross checked with the DNA. TRBV21-1 is a pseudogene. The CDR3 is made up of 16 amino acids. This CDR3 is CASSARGLAGVYGQYF. The CDR3 region has the DNA TGTGCCAGCAGCGCCAGGGGACTAGCGGGAGTATATGGGCAGTACTTC.

This clone showed up just a few times. This chain uses TRBV7-9 with TRBJ1-1; D remains unclear. The CDR3 has 13 amino acids. CDR1 and CDR2 (germline): SEHNR, FQNEAQ (reference sequence). The V and J ends lost 5 bases and 3 bases respectively, with 10 bases between them. CDR3: CASSRTQYTEAFF. The CDR3 nucleotides are TGTGCCAGCAGCCGAACACAGTACACTGAAGCTTTCTTT.

The rearrangement uses TRBV5-1 and TRBJ2-5; D is perhaps TRBD1 (6 bases). Deletions cut 4 bases from V and 5 bases from J, with 15 bases between. This CDR3 is 14 amino acids long. CDR1 is SGHRS, CDR2 YFSETQ, per germline. The CDR3 here is CASSPETGWETQYF. CDR3 DNA: TGCGCCAGCAGCCCGGAGACAGGTTGGGAGACCCAGTACTTC.

V and J are TRBV27 and TRBJ2-5, with D possibly TRBD1 on 6 matching bases. This CDR3 region has 16 residues. The germline CDR1 and CDR2 sequences are MNHEY and SMNVEV (reference sequence). The V end lost 3 bases, the J end lost 1 base, and 15 bases lay between the germline ends. CDR3 nucleotide sequence: TGTGCCAGCAGTTTCCTCGACAGGTTAGTCCAAGAGACCCAGTACTTC. This codes for CASSFLDRLVQETQYF.